This is a list of T cell receptor beta chains from one sample in a study of OX40 agonist ivuxolimab in advanced cancers. Assay used: immunoSEQ multiplex PCR; TCRdb lists only in-frame clones, some missing. The data contain approximately 74,000 clones, roughly 84% of them seen just once; the ten biggest clones take up about 0.26%. The input for sequencing was CD4+ or CD8+ T cells sorted from blood, taken in a trial of the OX40 agonist ivuxolimab. These TCRs come from an adult with an advanced solid tumor such as melanoma, head and neck, liver or kidney cancer. Both conserved end residues are part of each CDR3. A D gene is named only where the DNA matches it firmly. Clone size is shown for a subset of rows, as once, few, many or a class of expanded clone.

>-|TRBD1|TRBV7-6|TRBJ1-4
CASSLDNRDRGEKLFF
TGTGCCAGCAGCCTAGATAACCGGGACAGGGGGGAAAAACTGTTTTTT
>-|-|TRBV4-1|TRBJ1-2
CASSQDQVQIYGYTF
TGCGCCAGCAGCCAAGATCAGGTACAGATCTATGGCTACACCTTC
>-|TRBD1|TRBV5-1|TRBJ1-2
CASSTMDRDGYTF
TGCGCCAGCAGCACCATGGACAGGGATGGCTACACCTTC
>-|TRBD1|TRBV2|TRBJ2-2
CASRGTGSGELFF
TGTGCCAGCAGGGGGACAGGGTCCGGGGAGCTGTTTTTT
>-|-|TRBV9|TRBJ2-7
CASSAAGNSYEQYF
TGTGCCAGCAGCGCCGCAGGGAACTCCTACGAGCAGTACTTC
>-|-|TRBV6-6|TRBJ2-5
CASSYLGQETQYF
TGTGCCAGCAGTTACTTGGGGCAAGAGACCCAGTACTTC
>-|-|TRBV29-1|TRBJ2-1
CSVEDSTYNEQFF
TGCAGCGTTGAAGACTCCACCTACAATGAGCAGTTCTTC
>-|-|TRBV2|TRBJ2-3
CASSEKSHRDTQYF
TGTGCCAGCAGTGAGAAGAGTCACCGTGATACGCAGTATTTT
>-|-|TRBV5-5|TRBJ1-1
CASSLAERAFF
TGTGCCAGCAGCTTGGCCGAAAGAGCTTTCTTT
>few|-|TRBV5-1|TRBJ1-4
CASSLAGRTDEKLFF
TGCGCCAGCAGCTTGGCAGGGCGTACGGATGAAAAACTGTTTTTT
>-|TRBD2|TRBV11-3|TRBJ2-3
CASSWGGSNTDTQYF
TGTGCCAGCAGCTGGGGGGGTTCTAACACAGATACGCAGTATTTT
>-|TRBD2|TRBV5-1|TRBJ2-3
CASSTGGEDTQYF
TGCGCCAGCAGCACCGGGGGGGAAGATACGCAGTATTTT
>-|-|TRBV18|TRBJ1-1
CASSPFDRNTEAFF
TGTGCCAGCTCACCTTTCGACAGAAACACTGAAGCTTTCTTT
>-|-|TRBV20-1|TRBJ2-5
CSASYGETQYF
TGCAGTGCTAGTTACGGAGAGACCCAGTACTTC
>-|-|TRBV7-8|TRBJ2-5
CASSHSGRSETQYF
TGTGCCAGCAGCCATTCAGGAAGGTCGGAGACCCAGTACTTC
>-|-|TRBV11-3|TRBJ2-7
CASSSWEWEGESSSYEQYF
TGTGCCAGCAGCTCCTGGGAATGGGAAGGAGAATCCTCCTCCTACGAGCAGTACTTC
>few|TRBD2|TRBV7-2|TRBJ2-7
CASRGGRGLAGYEQYF
TGTGCCAGCAGGGGAGGCCGTGGGCTAGCGGGGTACGAGCAGTACTTC
>-|-|TRBV7-9|TRBJ2-5
CASSFQGHHGETQYF
TGTGCCAGCAGCTTCCAGGGACACCACGGGGAGACCCAGTACTTC
>-|TRBD1|TRBV5-1|TRBJ1-4
CASSWGTGREKLFF
TGCGCCAGCAGCTGGGGGACAGGCCGGGAAAAACTGTTTTTT
>-|-|TRBV7-6|TRBJ1-5
CASSPGPRQPQHF
TGTGCCAGCAGCCCGGGCCCTAGGCAGCCCCAGCATTTT
>-|-|TRBV19|TRBJ2-6
CASSIDRGRIASGANVLTF
TGTGCCAGTAGTATAGATCGGGGACGGATAGCCTCTGGGGCCAACGTCCTGACTTTC
>-|-|TRBV7-9|TRBJ1-1
CASSARNQNTEAFF
TGTGCCAGCAGCGCCCGCAACCAGAACACTGAAGCTTTCTTT
>-|TRBD1|TRBV5-1|TRBJ2-7
CASSEGQGYYEQYF
TGCGCCAGCAGCGAGGGACAGGGGTACTACGAGCAGTACTTC
>-|-|TRBV5-1|TRBJ2-7
CASSPRDPYEQYF
TGCGCCAGCAGCCCGAGGGATCCCTACGAGCAGTACTTC
>-|-|TRBV9|TRBJ1-2
CASSVGVDYGYTF
TGTGCCAGCAGCGTGGGGGTTGACTATGGCTACACCTTC
>-|-|TRBV27|TRBJ2-7
CASSSNQGSYEQYF
TGTGCCAGCAGTTCGAACCAAGGTTCCTACGAGCAGTACTTC
>-|-|TRBV11-2|TRBJ2-1
CASSPRDFLRGNEQFF
TGTGCCAGCAGCCCGCGGGACTTTCTGAGGGGGAATGAGCAGTTCTTC
>-|TRBD1|TRBV6-6|TRBJ1-1
CASSTPGQGAEAFF
TGTGCCAGCAGTACACCGGGACAGGGGGCTGAAGCTTTCTTT
>-|TRBD1|TRBV18|TRBJ1-1
CASSPRGQGVTEAFF
TGTGCCAGCTCACCCAGGGGACAGGGAGTTACTGAAGCTTTCTTT
>-|-|TRBV6-1|TRBJ1-2
CASSRSVNYGYTF
TGTGCCAGCAGTCGATCAGTGAACTATGGCTACACCTTC
>-|TRBD2|TRBV27|TRBJ2-2
CASKGTSGTGELFF
TGTGCCAGCAAAGGGACTAGCGGCACCGGGGAGCTGTTTTTT
>-|TRBD2|TRBV2|TRBJ2-1
CASSGGAGGGPHEQFF
TGTGCCAGCAGCGGGGGAGCGGGAGGGGGCCCCCATGAGCAGTTCTTC
>once|TRBD1|TRBV5-1|TRBJ2-5
CASRYRDRQETQYF
TGCGCCAGCAGATACCGGGACAGACAAGAGACCCAGTACTTC
>-|-|TRBV2|TRBJ2-6
CASSKGGISGANVLTF
TGTGCCAGCTCAAAGGGTGGAATTTCTGGGGCCAACGTCCTGACTTTC
>-|-|TRBV5-4|TRBJ2-3
CASSDWSDTQYF
TGTGCCAGCAGCGATTGGTCAGATACGCAGTATTTT
>-|TRBD1|TRBV5-1|TRBJ2-7
CASSLSGGTGVYEQYF
TGCGCCAGCAGCTTGTCAGGGGGGACAGGGGTCTACGAGCAGTACTTC
>-|TRBD2|TRBV15|TRBJ2-5
CATSRTLERLAGQETQYF
TGTGCCACCAGCAGAACCCTGGAACGACTAGCGGGGCAAGAGACCCAGTACTTC
>-|-|TRBV11-3|TRBJ2-5
CASSSPVGDSVETQYF
TGTGCCAGCAGCTCCCCAGTAGGAGATAGCGTAGAGACCCAGTACTTC
>-|-|TRBV6-4|TRBJ1-2
CASRKDISHYGYTF
TGTGCCAGCAGGAAGGACATAAGCCACTATGGCTACACCTTC
>-|TRBD2|TRBV18|TRBJ2-3
CASSPPGLAGVGSTDTQYF
TGTGCCAGCTCACCACCGGGACTAGCGGGAGTGGGCTCCACAGATACGCAGTATTTT
>once|-|TRBV6-6|TRBJ1-5
CASSYSSTGNQPQHF
TGTGCCAGCAGTTACTCGAGCACGGGCAATCAGCCCCAGCATTTT
>-|-|TRBV29-1|TRBJ2-3
CSVGVYTDTQYF
TGCAGCGTTGGAGTATACACAGATACGCAGTATTTT
>-|TRBD1|TRBV7-2|TRBJ2-3
CASSRGDRGRQDTQYF
TGTGCCAGCAGCCGCGGGGACAGGGGAAGACAGGATACGCAGTATTTT
>-|-|TRBV19|TRBJ2-1
CASSIRQDWRGNGNEQFF
TGTGCCAGTAGTATCCGACAGGATTGGAGAGGGAATGGCAATGAGCAGTTCTTC
>-|-|TRBV4-3|TRBJ1-2
CASSHVRGPNYGYTF
TGCGCCAGCAGCCACGTCAGGGGACCTAACTATGGCTACACCTTC
>-|-|TRBV5-6|TRBJ2-3
CASSLGGGYRDTQYF
TGTGCCAGCAGCTTGGGTGGGGGATATAGAGATACGCAGTATTTT
>-|-|TRBV10-3|TRBJ2-7
CAISASRGGSGYEQYF
TGTGCCATCAGTGCTTCCAGGGGGGGTAGCGGCTACGAGCAGTACTTC
>-|TRBD1|TRBV11-3|TRBJ2-7
CASSWGDRTYEQYF
TGTGCCAGCAGCTGGGGGGACAGGACCTACGAGCAGTACTTC
>-|TRBD1|TRBV9|TRBJ2-7
CASSVGTGMYEQYF
TGTGCCAGCAGCGTCGGGACAGGGATGTACGAGCAGTACTTC
>-|TRBD1|TRBV7-3|TRBJ2-5
CASSPNAGGETQYF
TGTGCCAGCAGCCCAAACGCAGGGGGTGAGACCCAGTACTTC
>-|-|TRBV7-8|TRBJ2-5
CASSLRLGEETQYF
TGTGCCAGCAGCTTACGTCTAGGGGAAGAGACCCAGTACTTC
>-|-|TRBV7-2|TRBJ2-1
CASSLGLRMTEQFF
TGTGCCAGCAGCTTAGGGTTGCGGATGACGGAGCAGTTCTTC
>-|-|TRBV11-3|TRBJ2-7
CASSPGGNYEQYF
TGTGCCAGCAGCCCAGGCGGGAACTACGAGCAGTACTTC
>-|-|TRBV10-3|TRBJ2-2
CAIHGDGTGELFF
TGTGCCATCCACGGAGATGGGACCGGGGAGCTGTTTTTT
>-|-|TRBV7-9|TRBJ1-4
CASSLGGAGKLFF
TGTGCCAGCAGCTTAGGAGGGGCCGGGAAACTGTTTTTT
>once|-|TRBV6-1|TRBJ2-7
CASSESASGHLFEQYF
TGTGCCAGCAGTGAGTCGGCTTCTGGACATCTATTCGAGCAGTACTTC